One and the same sample provided the 31 T cell receptor beta chains below, sequenced in a study of shared clonotypes between healthy human individuals. The method was immunoSEQ multiplex PCR; TCRdb's version includes in-frame clones alone and lacks a portion of them. The sample consists of 490,000 or so clones, around 80% of them appearing once. Material: PBMCs. The receptor set was obtained from a middle-aged woman in good health. Some clones in this sample may be carry-over from other donors' samples.

This sequence joins TRBV6-5 and TRBJ2-7, with D tentatively TRBD2 (5 bases). This CDR3 spans 12 amino acids. V lost 4 bases and J 6 bases, leaving 10 bases between the germline ends. The germline V gene has CDR1 MNHEY and CDR2 SVGAGI. This CDR3 reads CASSWRLSEQYF. Written as DNA, the CDR3 is TGTGCCAGCAGTTGGAGACTAAGCGAGCAGTACTTC.

The CDR3 sequence: CATSRRQGGDEQYF. CDR3 nucleotides: TGTGCCACCAGCAGGCGACAGGGGGGCGACGAGCAGTACTTC. The chain combines TRBV15 with TRBJ2-7; 9 bases match TRBD1. J lost 5 bases, V lost 3 bases, and 5 bases had no gene match. Looked up from germline, CDR1 is LNHNV and CDR2 is YYDKDF (reference sequence). The CDR3 contains 14 residues. Variable domain in full (rest from reference TRBV15 and TRBJ2-7): DAMVIQNPRYQVTQFGKPVTLSCSQTLNHNVMYWYQQKSSQAPKLLFHYYDKDFNNEADTPDNFQSRRPNTSFCFLDIRSPGLGDTAMYLCATSRRQGGDEQYFGPGTRLTVT.

About this clone: This CDR3 is also generated by other DNA sequences in the sample. The V gene is TRBV30, the J gene TRBJ2-1, with 11 positions matching TRBD2. The V gene end was trimmed by 1 base and the J gene end by 9 bases; junction bases not matched to a gene: 5. Germline V gene sequence: CDR1 GTSNPN, CDR2 SVGIG (reference sequence). The CDR3 length is 14 residues. Written as DNA, the CDR3 is TGTGCCTGGAGTGGAGGACTAGCGGGTTTTGAGCAGTTCTTC. It translates to CAWSGGLAGFEQFF.

The chain joins TRBV7-6 to TRBJ2-7; D is perhaps TRBD2 (5 bases). V dropped 3 bases and J dropped 2 bases, with 8 bases sitting between them. Germline lookup yields CDR1 SGHVS and CDR2 FNYEAQ. The CDR3 is 13 residues long. CDR3 in amino acids: CASSFREPYEQYF. DNA for the CDR3: TGTGCCAGCAGCTTCCGGGAACCCTACGAGCAGTACTTC.

The chain couples TRBV5-4 to TRBJ2-5, with TRBD2 matching over 12 bases. The CDR3 runs 17 residues. Germline lookup yields CDR1 SGHNT and CDR2 YYREEE (reference sequence). Trimming took 1 base from V and 4 from J; bases not matched to a gene: 8. The CDR3 DNA reads as TGTGCCAGCAGCTTGTTCGGGACTAGCGGGTTCCCAGAGACCCAGTACTTC. Translating gives CASSLFGTSGFPETQYF.

J is TRBJ2-4 and V is TRBV5-6, with 10 bases aligning to TRBD1. J gave up 0 bases and V 4 bases, and 10 bases lay outside the gene matches. Germline CDR1 and CDR2: SGHDT and YYEEEE. The CDR3 contains 18 residues. CDR3 protein: CASSPTPGDRGAKNIQYF. CDR3 bases: TGTGCCAGCAGCCCAACCCCTGGGGACAGGGGAGCCAAAAACATTCAGTACTTC. Together with reference TRBV5-6 and TRBJ2-4, the CDR3 gives the full variable domain: DAGVTQSPTHLIKTRGQQVTLRCSPKSGHDTVSWYQQALGQGPQFIFQYYEEEERQRGNFPDRFSGHQFPNYSSELNVNALLLGDSALYLCASSPTPGDRGAKNIQYFGAGTRLSVL.

This clone was seen ten or more times. The chain carries TRBV6-1 and TRBJ1-5; D may be TRBD1 (5 bases). Germline V gives CDR1 MNHNS, CDR2 SASEGT. V shed 5 bases and J shed 3 bases, with 11 bases lying between them. The CDR3 is made up of 14 amino acids. CDR3: CASSSVGPNQPQHF. In DNA, the CDR3 is TGTGCCAGCAGTTCAGTGGGGCCCAATCAGCCCCAGCATTTT.

This chain links TRBV7-6 with TRBJ1-1; 9 bases are shared with TRBD1. The ends lost 5 bases at V and 7 bases at J; junction bases unmatched: 14. Germline assignment: CDR1 SGHVS and CDR2 FNYEAQ. The CDR3 extends over 16 amino acids. The CDR3 region has the DNA TGTGCCAGCAGCGAACTGGACAGGGGTCTTGGCCTTGAAGCTTTCTTT. Encoded protein: CASSELDRGLGLEAFF.

This chain uses TRBV6-1 with TRBJ1-3, with D possibly being TRBD1 (6 bases). Germline CDR1 is MNHNS and CDR2 is SASEGT. The ends were cut back, 4 bases at V and 4 bases at J, with 17 bases in the middle. The CDR3 length is 16 residues. The CDR3, as DNA: TGTGCCAGCAGTGGGAACGCGGGGGCGAGGGGAAACACCATATATTTT. Translating it yields CASSGNAGARGNTIYF.

V usage is TRBV7-2 and J usage is TRBJ2-1; 11 positions match TRBD2. The CDR3 sequence is 15 residues long. CDR1 and CDR2 (germline): SGHTA, FQGNSA. The V and J ends lost 5 bases and 3 bases, in that order; junction bases with no gene match: 3. The CDR3 loop reads CASSPLAGGYNEQFF. The CDR3 DNA is TGTGCCAGCAGCCCTCTAGCGGGAGGCTACAATGAGCAGTTCTTC.

The chain recombines TRBV7-2 with TRBJ2-3; TRBD2 is a possible D gene (6 bases). The germline CDR1 and CDR2 sequences are SGHTA and FQGNSA. V was pared by 0 bases and J by 3 bases, with 13 bases between. The CDR3 has 16 amino acids. CDR3: CASSLATGGRTDTQYF. CDR3 DNA: TGTGCCAGCAGCTTAGCTACCGGGGGTAGGACAGATACGCAGTATTTT.

In this sample, this clone turned up once. The genes are TRBV28 and TRBJ2-1, with TRBD1 matching 7 bases. Germline trimming cut 6 bases from V and 3 bases from J; bases unmatched to any gene: 8. This CDR3 contains 15 residues. Germline values: CDR1 MDHEN, CDR2 SYDVKM. The chain's CDR3 is CASSLDGQDYNEQFF. CDR3 coding DNA: TGTGCCAGCAGCCTAGACGGACAGGACTACAATGAGCAGTTCTTC.

There are a few counts of this clone. This rearrangement joins TRBV9 to TRBJ2-7; 8 positions match TRBD1. The CDR3 runs 15 residues. Germline CDR1 reads SGDLS; CDR2 reads YYNGEE. After removal of 3 bases from V and 4 bases from J, the junction contained 9 bases not matched to a gene. CDR3 in DNA: TGTGCCAGCAGCGCCATGGTAGGGACAGGTTACGAGCAGTACTTC. This sequence encodes CASSAMVGTGYEQYF.

This clone appeared a single time. The chain carries TRBV19 and TRBJ2-1; D may correspond to TRBD1 or TRBD2 (7 bases each). Germline V gene lookup returns CDR1 LNHDA and CDR2 SQIVND (reference sequence). The CDR3 totals 16 residues. V was clipped by 8 bases and J by 5 bases, with 22 bases between them. The CDR3 region has the DNA TGTGCCAGTGGCGAAGGGGGCGGGAGACCCAACAATGAGCAGTTCTTC. Translated: CASGEGGGRPNNEQFF.

About this clone itself: Its ends do not fully match the called genes, so a read error is possible. This chain joins TRBV14 and TRBJ2-3, with 9 bases that match TRBD2. Germline V gene lookup returns CDR1 SGHDN and CDR2 FVKESK. The CDR3 extends over 13 amino acids. The CDR3 is CASSQSRGLAEFF. The DNA for the CDR3 is TGTGCCAGCAGCCAATCTAGGGGACTAGCCGAGTTTTTT.

To note about this clone: A far bigger clonotype differs at one base, so this is likely a read error. The gene calls are TRBV5-6 and TRBJ2-6; 9 nucleotides align to TRBD2. The CDR3 is 16 amino acids. Germline V gives CDR1 SGHDT, CDR2 YYEEEE. CDR3 coding DNA: TGTGCCAGCAGCTTTAGCGGGAGCGCTGGGGCCAACGTCCTGGCTTTC. This sequence encodes CASSFSGSAGANVLAF.

The rearrangement joins TRBV5-6 to TRBJ2-2, with D tentatively TRBD2 (5 bases). Germline V lookup: CDR1 SGHDT, CDR2 YYEEEE. V lost 4 bases to trimming and J lost 5 bases, with 12 bases between them. The CDR3 runs 14 residues. CDR3 amino acids: CASSGIGGTGELFF. The CDR3 nucleotides are TGTGCCAGCAGCGGGATTGGCGGGACCGGGGAGCTGTTTTTT.

This chain links TRBV15 with TRBJ1-5; D unresolved. In germline, CDR1 is LNHNV, CDR2 YYDKDF (reference sequence). The CDR3 contains 15 residues. V gave up 3 bases and J gave up 1 base, with 10 bases separating them. The CDR3 DNA follows: TGTGCCACCAGCAGGTCGGGGAGAAGCAATCAGCCCCAGCATTTT. It codes for CATSRSGRSNQPQHF.

The chain joins TRBV7-2 to TRBJ2-7; tentative D call: TRBD1 (6 bases). V gave up 6 bases and J gave up 3 bases, with 15 bases separating them. The CDR3 length is 14 residues. The germline gives CDR1 SGHTA, CDR2 FQGNSA. CDR3 DNA: TGTGCCAGCAGTCCGGACAGACGAGTCTACGAGCAGTACTTC. Its translation: CASSPDRRVYEQYF.

This chain links TRBV6-5 with TRBJ2-5; 7 nucleotides align to TRBD1. This CDR3 spans 14 amino acids. V shed 6 bases and J 4 bases; nucleotides not matched to a gene: 8. Germline CDR1 MNHEY, CDR2 SVGAGI. CDR3 DNA: TGTGCCAGCAGCCCTGACAGGGTGCGAGAGACCCAGTACTTC. Amino acids: CASSPDRVRETQYF.

Notes on this clone: Because it lacks the conserved phenylalanine or tryptophan at the end, this CDR3 is likely a read error. This chain connects TRBV2 to TRBJ1-1; D may be TRBD1 (6 bases). CDR1 and CDR2 (germline): SNHLY, FYNNEI. This CDR3 comprises 12 residues. Trimming stripped 9 bases from V and 0 bases from J, with 8 bases between. The CDR3 sequence is CARTGLNTEAFS. The CDR3 DNA reads TGTGCCAGGACAGGTTTGAACACTGAAGCTTTCTCT.

This clone was seen just once. The chain links TRBV11-2 to TRBJ2-1; 13 bases align to TRBD2. Per germline, CDR1 SGHAT and CDR2 FQNNGV. Losses at the gene ends were 5 bases for V and 8 bases for J; bases not matched to a gene: 6. The CDR3 spans 15 residues. Written as DNA, the CDR3 is TGTGCCAGCAGCCAAGGACTAGCGGGAGCCGATGAGCAGTTCTTC. Translated, it gives CASSQGLAGADEQFF.

The chain carries TRBV5-1 and TRBJ2-5; 9 bases agree with TRBD2. Germline loops: CDR1 SGHRS, CDR2 YFSETQ. There are 16 residues in the CDR3. Trimming took 2 bases from V and 1 from J; bases not matched to a gene: 6. The CDR3: CASSFWGGRVQETQYF. In nucleotides, the CDR3 is TGCGCCAGCAGCTTCTGGGGCGGGAGGGTCCAAGAGACCCAGTACTTC.

This clone has at least ten counts. In DNA, the CDR3 is TGTGCCAGCAGCCCTAGGGGTACAGTACATTTAATAACTAGCACAGATACGCAGTATTTT. It is translated as CASSPRGTVHLITSTDTQYF. V is TRBV27 and J is TRBJ2-3, with D possibly matching TRBD1 (5 bases). The germline V and J ends were trimmed by 6 bases and 0 bases, with 28 bases remaining between them. The length of the CDR3 is 20 residues. Germline loops: CDR1 MNHEY, CDR2 SMNVEV (reference sequence).

J is TRBJ1-1 and V is TRBV4-2; no clear D gene. V was shortened by 0 bases and J by 1 base, with 18 bases between the two germline ends. The CDR3 totals 18 residues. CDR1 and CDR2 from the germline V gene are LGHNA and YNFKEQ. Written as DNA, the CDR3 is TGTGCCAGCAGCCAAGAAAGCGAGGTCCGAACCACGAACACTGAAGCTTTCTTT. It codes for CASSQESEVRTTNTEAFF.

The chain combines TRBV6-1 with TRBJ2-1, with 10 bases fitting TRBD2. Germline CDR1 is MNHNS and CDR2 is SASEGT. The trim removed 9 bases at V and 4 bases at J, leaving 9 bases unmatched. There are 15 residues in the CDR3. This chain's CDR3 is CASRVTSGPYNEQFF. In DNA, the CDR3 is TGTGCCAGTCGTGTGACTAGCGGGCCATACAATGAGCAGTTCTTC.

The genes are TRBV28 and TRBJ1-2; tentatively, D is TRBD1 (6 bases). The CDR3 has 13 amino acids. CDR1 is MDHEN and CDR2 is SYDVKM in the germline V gene. V lost 5 bases and J 7 bases, leaving 14 bases between the germline ends. CDR3 region: CASSLTGTPGYTF. DNA for the CDR3: TGTGCCAGCAGTCTTACCGGGACACCTGGCTACACCTTC.

On this clone: A junction end diverges from the germline sequence, so it may reflect a read error. The V call is TRBV18, the J call TRBJ2-2, with 7 bases fitting TRBD2. The germline gives CDR1 KGHSH, CDR2 LQKENI. The CDR3 spans 14 residues. For the CDR3, the DNA is TGTGCCAGCTCACCGGGGACTAACACCGGGGAGCTGCTTTTT. Amino acid sequence: CASSPGTNTGELLF.

This clone was detected once. Here the CDR3 reads CASSLFPGDQPQHF. Here the CDR3 DNA reads TGCGCCAGCAGCTTGTTCCCGGGGGATCAGCCCCAGCATTTT. The rearrangement uses TRBV5-1 and TRBJ1-5, with D possibly TRBD1 on 5 matching bases. The CDR3 has 14 residues. In germline, CDR1 is SGHRS, CDR2 YFSETQ. The V and J ends lost 1 base and 5 bases respectively, with 10 bases between them.

CDR3 amino acids: CASSPRTSGRDEQYF. DNA of the CDR3: TGTGCCAGCAGCCCCCGGACTAGCGGGAGGGACGAGCAGTACTTC. This rearrangement joins TRBV11-2 to TRBJ2-7, with 15 nucleotides matching TRBD2. The germline V gene encodes CDR1 SGHAT and CDR2 FQNNGV. With V trimmed by 5 bases and J by 5 bases, 4 bases remained unmatched. The CDR3 contains 15 residues.

This clone was seen only once. The chain recombines TRBV28 with TRBJ2-5; the match to TRBD2 covers 9 bases. Germline trimming cut 5 bases from V and 5 bases from J; bases unmatched to any gene: 9. From germline, CDR1 is MDHEN and CDR2 SYDVKM. The CDR3 length is 15 residues. The DNA of the CDR3 is TGTGCCAGCAGTACGGCCGGCGGGAGGGTGGAGACCCAGTACTTC. Amino acid sequence: CASSTAGGRVETQYF.